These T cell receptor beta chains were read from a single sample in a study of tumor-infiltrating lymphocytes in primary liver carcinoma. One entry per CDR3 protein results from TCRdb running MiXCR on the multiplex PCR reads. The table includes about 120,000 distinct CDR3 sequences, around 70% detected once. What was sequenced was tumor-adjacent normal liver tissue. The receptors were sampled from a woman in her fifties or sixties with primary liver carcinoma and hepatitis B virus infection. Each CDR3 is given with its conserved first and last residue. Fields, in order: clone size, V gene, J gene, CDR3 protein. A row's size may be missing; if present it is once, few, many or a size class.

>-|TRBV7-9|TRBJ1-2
CASSFLFGQGPRRSGSGGYTF
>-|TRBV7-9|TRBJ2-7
CASSPWDQWTDYDQYF
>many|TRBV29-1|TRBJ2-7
CSVDAGAPYEQYF
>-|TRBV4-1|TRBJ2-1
CAGSHRLAGISYNEQFF
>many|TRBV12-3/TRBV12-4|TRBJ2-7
CASSWTSGESYEQYF
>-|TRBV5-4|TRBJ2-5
CASSHQESQYF
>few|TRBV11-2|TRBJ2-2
CASNARQGGTGELCF
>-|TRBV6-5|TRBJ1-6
CASSYSQGWNIPLHF
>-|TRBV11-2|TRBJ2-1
CANRVGTQYNEQFF
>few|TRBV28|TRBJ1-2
CASSFPEAAYGYTF
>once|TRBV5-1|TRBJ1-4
CASSTIGGKGEKLFF
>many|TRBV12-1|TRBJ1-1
CASSIGQGRNTEAFF
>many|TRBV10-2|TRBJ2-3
CASSRLASTDTQYF
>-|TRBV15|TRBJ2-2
CATGRVLLGTSVSGGELFF
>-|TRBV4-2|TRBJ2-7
CTSSQDWQSIYEQYF
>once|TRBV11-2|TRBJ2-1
CASSFRRITYNEPFF
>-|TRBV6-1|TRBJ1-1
CACSQGLGQGVTEAFF
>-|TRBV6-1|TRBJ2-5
CASSDFWRAGLAHETQYF
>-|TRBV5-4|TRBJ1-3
CAISRSPGGNTIYF
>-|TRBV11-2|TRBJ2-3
CTSSSLRWGSADTQYF